The 3 T cell receptor beta chains listed next were all sequenced from one sample in a study of CD8 T cells in ankylosing spondylitis. Using its own MiXCR run on the 5' RACE reads, TCRdb lists one record per CDR3 protein. There are around 210,000 distinct CDR3 sequences in the sample; 7% to 10% occur only once, and 4% to 5.5% lies in the top ten. The source material was blood, either unsorted or a sorted T cell fraction (not recorded which). Receptors were obtained from a female donor with ankylosing spondylitis or in good health (not recorded which).

In its sample, this clonotype was seen many times. The J gene is TRBJ2-5, the V gene TRBV7-2; D remains unclear. V dropped 4 bases and J dropped 5 bases, with 14 bases sitting between them. CDR1 is SGHTA, CDR2 FQGNSA, per germline. CDR3 length equals 14 residues. The chain's CDR3 is CASSSTRFSETQYF. The CDR3 nucleotides are TGTGCCAGCAGCTCGACCAGATTTTCGGAGACCCAGTACTTC.

This clonotype was picked up a small number of times. The CDR3 region is CASSSPGLAGDETQYF. The DNA of the CDR3 is TGTGCCAGCAGCTCCCCGGGACTAGCGGGAGACGAGACCCAGTACTTC. The V and J genes are TRBV5-4 and TRBJ2-5, with TRBD2 matching over 14 bases. The V gene's germline CDR1 is SGHNT and CDR2 YYREEE (reference sequence). The CDR3 extends over 16 amino acids. After removal of 3 bases from V and 5 bases from J, the junction contained 6 bases not matched to a gene.

This clonotype came up many times. The V call is TRBV4-3, the J call TRBJ2-7, with 10 positions matching TRBD2. CDR3 size: 17 residues. After removal of 0 bases from V and 0 bases from J, the junction contained 5 bases not matched to a gene. Per germline, CDR1 LGHNA and CDR2 YSLEER. The DNA for the CDR3 is TGCGCCAGCAGCCAAGACCCCCGGACTAGCGGCTCCTACGAGCAGTACTTC. Its translation: CASSQDPRTSGSYEQYF.